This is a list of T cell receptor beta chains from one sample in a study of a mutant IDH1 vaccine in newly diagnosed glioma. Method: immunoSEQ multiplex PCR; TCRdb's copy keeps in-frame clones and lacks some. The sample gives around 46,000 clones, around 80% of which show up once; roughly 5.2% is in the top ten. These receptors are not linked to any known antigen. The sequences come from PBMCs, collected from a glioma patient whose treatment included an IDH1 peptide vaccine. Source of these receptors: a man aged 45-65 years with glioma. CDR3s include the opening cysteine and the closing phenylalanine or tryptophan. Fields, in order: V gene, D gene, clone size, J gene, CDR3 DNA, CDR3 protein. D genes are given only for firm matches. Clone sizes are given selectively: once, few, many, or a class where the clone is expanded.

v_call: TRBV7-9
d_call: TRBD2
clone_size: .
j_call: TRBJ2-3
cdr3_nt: TGTGCCAGCAGCTTTCGTCCGGGGCGGGGGGTGAACCCAGATACGCAGTATTTT
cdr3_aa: CASSFRPGRGVNPDTQYF

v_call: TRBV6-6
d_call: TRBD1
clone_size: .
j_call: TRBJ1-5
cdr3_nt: TGTGCCAGCAGCCACGCGGCCAGGGGGGATCAGCCCCAGCATTTT
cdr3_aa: CASSHAARGDQPQHF

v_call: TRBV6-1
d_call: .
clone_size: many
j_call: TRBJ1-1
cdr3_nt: TGTGCCAGCAACCTTCAGAGTACCACTGAAGCTTTCTTT
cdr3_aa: CASNLQSTTEAFF

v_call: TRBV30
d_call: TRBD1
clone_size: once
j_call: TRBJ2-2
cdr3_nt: TGTGCCTGGGGGCAGGGGGCGGCCACCGGGGAGCTGTTTTTT
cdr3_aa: CAWGQGAATGELFF

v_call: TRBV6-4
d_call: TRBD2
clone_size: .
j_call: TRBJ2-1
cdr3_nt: TGTGCCAGCAGCCAAACTAGCGGAAACAATGAGCAGTTCTTC
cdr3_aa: CASSQTSGNNEQFF

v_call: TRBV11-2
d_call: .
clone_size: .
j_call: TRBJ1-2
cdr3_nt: TGTGCCAGCAGCTCGGGCAGAACCTATGGCTACACCTTC
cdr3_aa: CASSSGRTYGYTF

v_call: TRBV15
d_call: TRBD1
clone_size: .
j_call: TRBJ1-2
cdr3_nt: TGTGCCACTGGACAGGGTCGAGGCGGCTACACCTTC
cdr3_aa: CATGQGRGGYTF

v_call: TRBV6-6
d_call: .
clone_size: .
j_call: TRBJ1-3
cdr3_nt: TGTGCCAGCAGACCAGAGGCCGCCTGGAACACCATATATTTT
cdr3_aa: CASRPEAAWNTIYF

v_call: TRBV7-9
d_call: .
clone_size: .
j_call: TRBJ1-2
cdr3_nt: TGTGCCAGCAGCTCTACCGGGACTCCTAACTATGGCTACACCTTC
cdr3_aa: CASSSTGTPNYGYTF

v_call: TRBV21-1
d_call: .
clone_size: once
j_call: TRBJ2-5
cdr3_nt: TGTGCCAGCAGGGATTACAGGAGCGGAGAGACCCAGTACTTC
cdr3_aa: CASRDYRSGETQYF

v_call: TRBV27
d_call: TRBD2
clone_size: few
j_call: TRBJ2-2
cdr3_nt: TGTGCCAGCAGTTTAACGCGGGGGGGCGGAGCCGGGGAGCTGTTTTTT
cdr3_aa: CASSLTRGGGAGELFF

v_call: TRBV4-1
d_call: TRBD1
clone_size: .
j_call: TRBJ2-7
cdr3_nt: TGCGCCAGCAGCCAAGATGGGACAGGAAGCTCCTACGAGCAGTACTTC
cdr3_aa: CASSQDGTGSSYEQYF

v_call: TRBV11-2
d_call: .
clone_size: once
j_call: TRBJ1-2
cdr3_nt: TGTGCCAGCAGCTTAGGAGGGGTTGAGGGTGGCTACACCTTC
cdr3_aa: CASSLGGVEGGYTF

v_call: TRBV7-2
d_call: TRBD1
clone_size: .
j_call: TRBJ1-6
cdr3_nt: TGTGCCAGCAGCCCGTGGGGGACAGGGGTATCGACTTCACCCCTCCACTTT
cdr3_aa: CASSPWGTGVSTSPLHF

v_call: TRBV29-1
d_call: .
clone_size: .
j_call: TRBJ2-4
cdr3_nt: TGCAGCGTTGAGGGGACAGCCAAAAACATTCAGTACTTC
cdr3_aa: CSVEGTAKNIQYF

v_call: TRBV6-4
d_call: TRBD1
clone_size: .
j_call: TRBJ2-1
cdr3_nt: TGTGCCAGCAGCCCACATGAGAAGACAGGGAGCAATGAGCAGTTCTTC
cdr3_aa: CASSPHEKTGSNEQFF

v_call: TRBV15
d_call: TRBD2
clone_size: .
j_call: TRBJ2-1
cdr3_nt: TGTGCCACCAGCAGAGCCCCAGCGGGGGCCTACAATGAGCAGTTCTTC
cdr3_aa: CATSRAPAGAYNEQFF

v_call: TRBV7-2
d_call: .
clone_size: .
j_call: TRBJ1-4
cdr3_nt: TGTGCCAGCACCATGGAACGGGGAGAAAAACTGTTTTTT
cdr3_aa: CASTMERGEKLFF

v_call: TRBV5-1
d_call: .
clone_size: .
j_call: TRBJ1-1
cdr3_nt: TGCGCCAGCAGCTTGGAGGGGATAGGAACTGAAGCTTTCTTT
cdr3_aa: CASSLEGIGTEAFF

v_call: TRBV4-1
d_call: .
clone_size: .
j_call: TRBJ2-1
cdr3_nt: TGCGCCAGCAGCCAAGCAGAAGGGGGTCTCAACAATGAGCAGTTCTTC
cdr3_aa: CASSQAEGGLNNEQFF

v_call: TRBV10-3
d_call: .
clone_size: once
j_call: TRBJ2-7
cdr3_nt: TGTGCCATCGCGTCGGCAGGCAACGAGCAGTACTTC
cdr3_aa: CAIASAGNEQYF

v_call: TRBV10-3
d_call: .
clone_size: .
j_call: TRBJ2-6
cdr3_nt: TGTGCCATCAGTGGGGGGCAGACTGGGGCCAACGTCCTGACTTTC
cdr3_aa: CAISGGQTGANVLTF

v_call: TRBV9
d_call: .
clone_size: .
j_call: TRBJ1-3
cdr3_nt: TGTGCCAGCAGTGAGAGTCCCAGCTCTGGAAACACCATATATTTT
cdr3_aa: CASSESPSSGNTIYF

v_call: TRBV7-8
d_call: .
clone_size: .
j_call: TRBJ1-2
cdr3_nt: TGTGCCAGCAGCTCCGGTCAGGTCGGATGGGGCTACACCTTC
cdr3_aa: CASSSGQVGWGYTF

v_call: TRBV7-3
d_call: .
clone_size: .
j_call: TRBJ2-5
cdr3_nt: TGTGCCAGCAGCCCCCTCGGGACGGAGGTGGAGACCCAGTACTTC
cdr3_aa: CASSPLGTEVETQYF

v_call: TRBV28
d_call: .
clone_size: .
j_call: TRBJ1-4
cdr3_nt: TGTGCCAGCAGTCACCCAACGACTAATGAAAAACTGTTTTTT
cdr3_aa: CASSHPTTNEKLFF

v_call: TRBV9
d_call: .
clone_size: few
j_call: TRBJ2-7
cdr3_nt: TGTGCCAGCACTCCTGGTGTGGGGGGCGGGTACGAGCAGTACTTC
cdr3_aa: CASTPGVGGGYEQYF

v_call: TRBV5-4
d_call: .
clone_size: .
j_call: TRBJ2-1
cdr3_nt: TGTGCCAGCAGCTTGAAACAGGCTAACGACAATGAGCAGTTCTTC
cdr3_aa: CASSLKQANDNEQFF

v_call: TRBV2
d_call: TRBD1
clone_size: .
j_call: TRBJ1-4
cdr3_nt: TGTGCCAGCAGTGAAGCCCCTGGACAGGGAAGGTTTACTAATGAAAAACTGTTTTTT
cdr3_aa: CASSEAPGQGRFTNEKLFF

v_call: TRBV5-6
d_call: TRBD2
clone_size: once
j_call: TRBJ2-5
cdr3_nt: TGTGCCAGCACTTGGGGGGGTTGGGAGACCCAGTACTTC
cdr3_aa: CASTWGGWETQYF